The present T cell receptor (beta chain) was sequenced within a study of T-cell memory formation after mild COVID-19. Study-level information: TCR clusters showed largely donor specificity.

TCRdb fed the 5' RACE reads into MiXCR, producing one record per CDR3 protein. The sample contains approximately 250,000 distinct CDR3 sequences, roughly 17% of which appear only once. Study observations and caveats: Second-wave clones with a day 37 peak had unconfirmed SARS-CoV-2 specificity.

This CDR3 region has 14 residues. The V gene's germline CDR1 is DFQATT and CDR2 SNEGSKA (reference sequence). Trimming shortened V by 3 bases and J by 1 base, and 12 bases separated the two germline ends. This clonotype showed up just a few times. Its antigen remains unknown. The material sequenced was PBMCs or a T cell subset sorted from them (not recorded which). V and J are TRBV20-1 and TRBJ1-1; maybe TRBD1 (5 bases). The clonotype was recovered from a man younger than 35 who had mild COVID-19 (a few samples of this study predate the infection). Cell type and time point are not known. The CDR3 sequence: CSARRGGTNTEAFF. Here the CDR3 DNA reads TGCAGTGCTAGGAGGGGAGGGACGAACACTGAAGCTTTCTTT.